These 28 T cell receptor beta chains share one sample of origin, sequenced in a study of cytomegalovirus exposure and HLA in healthy donors. Clones were sequenced by immunoSEQ multiplex PCR, and TCRdb holds only the in-frame ones, with some missing. The sample carries roughly 130,000 clones, around nine tenths recorded once. Sequencing used PBMCs. These receptors were collected from a man younger than 40 in good health and CMV-seronegative.

The chain uses TRBV5-1 and TRBJ1-2; TRBD1 might be the D (5 bases). Germline V lookup: CDR1 SGHRS, CDR2 YFSETQ. The germline V and J ends were trimmed by 2 bases and 5 bases, with 16 bases remaining between them. The CDR3 totals 15 residues. CDR3: CASSFGAEDKYGYTF. CDR3 DNA sequence: TGCGCCAGCAGCTTTGGGGCCGAGGACAAATATGGCTACACCTTC.

J is TRBJ1-2 and V is TRBV27, with D perhaps TRBD1 (5 bases). CDR1 is MNHEY and CDR2 is SMNVEV in the germline V gene (reference sequence). V was shortened by 2 bases and J by 5 bases, with 9 bases between the two germline ends. The CDR3 extends over 13 amino acids. The CDR3 nucleotides read TGTGCCAGCAGTTTAGGGGCCGATTATGGCTACACCTTC. It encodes CASSLGADYGYTF.

The rearrangement links TRBV2 to TRBJ2-1; possible D gene TRBD2, 6 bases. This CDR3 contains 14 residues. Germline V gene sequence: CDR1 SNHLY, CDR2 FYNNEI. Trimming took 4 bases from V and 9 from J, leaving 16 bases between them. The CDR3 sequence is CASSVGRSGLEQFF. CDR3 DNA: TGTGCCAGCAGTGTGGGCAGGTCGGGACTTGAGCAGTTCTTC.

The chain combines TRBV7-9 with TRBJ2-1; tentatively, D is TRBD1 (6 bases). V lost 5 bases, J lost 0 bases, and 11 bases lay in between. The CDR3 is 15 amino acids. Germline CDR1 is SEHNR and CDR2 is FQNEAQ (reference sequence). The CDR3 sequence: CASSMQGSSYNEQFF. The CDR3 region has the DNA TGTGCCAGCAGCATGCAGGGGAGCTCCTACAATGAGCAGTTCTTC. Full variable domain (missing parts from reference TRBV7-9 and TRBJ2-1): DTGVSQNPRHKITKRGQNVTFRCDPISEHNRLYWYRQTLGQGPEFLTYFQNEAQLEKSRLLSDRFSAERPKGSFSTLEIQRTEQGDSAMYLCASSMQGSSYNEQFFGPGTRLTVL.

The gene calls are TRBV5-5 and TRBJ1-1, with D maybe TRBD1 (6 bases). Germline V lookup: CDR1 SGHKS, CDR2 YYEKEE (reference sequence). The CDR3 extends over 13 amino acids. V was pared by 0 bases and J by 11 bases, with 14 bases between. For the CDR3, the DNA is TGTGCCAGCAGCTTGGGCTGGGGGCGCGTGGCTTTCTTT. Translating it yields CASSLGWGRVAFF.

This chain links TRBV27 with TRBJ1-5; D may be TRBD1 (5 bases). The CDR3 contains 15 residues. Trimming removed 3 bases from V and 4 bases from J, with 13 bases in between. Germline V gives CDR1 MNHEY, CDR2 SMNVEV (reference sequence). DNA for the CDR3: TGTGCCAGCAGTTTCCGGCAGGGATGGAATCAGCCCCAGCATTTT. Amino acid sequence: CASSFRQGWNQPQHF.

This chain links TRBV6-6 with TRBJ2-7; TRBD1 matches at 9 bases. This CDR3 is built from 14 residues. The V segment lost 4 bases and the J segment 4 bases; nucleotides outside the gene matches: 5. Germline V gene data show CDR1 as MNHNY and CDR2 as SVGAGI (reference sequence). CDR3 in amino acids: CASSSQGAKYEQYF. CDR3 in DNA: TGTGCCAGCAGTTCACAGGGGGCGAAGTACGAGCAGTACTTC.

The rearrangement joins TRBV7-3 to TRBJ2-7; D might be TRBD1 (6 bases). Germline lookup yields CDR1 SGHTA and CDR2 FQGTGA. This CDR3 region has 14 residues. V was pared by 5 bases and J by 0 bases, with 11 bases between. The CDR3 DNA follows: TGTGCCAGCAGCCGCGACAGGAGCTCCTACGAGCAGTACTTC. This gives the protein CASSRDRSSYEQYF.

V usage is TRBV6-1 and J usage is TRBJ2-2, with D unclear. Germline V gene sequence: CDR1 MNHNS, CDR2 SASEGT. Trimming cost V 7 bases and J 0 bases, with 9 bases left between them. The CDR3 extends over 14 amino acids. The CDR3 bases are TGTGCCAGCAACAACAGAGCGAACACCGGGGAGCTGTTTTTT. Translated, it gives CASNNRANTGELFF.

The chain carries TRBV6-6 and TRBJ1-1, with D unresolved. Looked up from germline, CDR1 is MNHNY and CDR2 is SVGAGI (reference sequence). The CDR3 runs 13 residues. V was clipped by 4 bases and J by 7 bases, with 13 bases between them. CDR3 coding DNA: TGTGCCAGCAGTTCCGATCCGGGTGGTGAAGCTTTCTTT. Protein sequence: CASSSDPGGEAFF.

The J gene is TRBJ2-4, the V gene TRBV19; TRBD1 agrees at 8 bases. The CDR3 length is 14 residues. In germline, CDR1 is LNHDA, CDR2 SQIVND (reference sequence). The J segment lost 8 bases and the V segment lost 4 bases, leaving 7 bases of the junction unmatched. CDR3 coding DNA: TGTGCCAGTAGTAACGGACAGGGTGTAGACATTCAGTACTTC. Amino acids: CASSNGQGVDIQYF.

This chain joins TRBV27 and TRBJ2-7; a possible D gene is TRBD2 (5 bases). The CDR3 extends over 16 amino acids. Trimming took 6 bases from V and 0 from J, leaving 18 bases between them. Germline V lookup: CDR1 MNHEY, CDR2 SMNVEV (reference sequence). CDR3 sequence: CASSSESGSSSYEQYF. The CDR3, as DNA: TGTGCCAGCAGCTCTGAGTCGGGGTCGAGCTCCTACGAGCAGTACTTC.

The genes are TRBV14 and TRBJ2-2; D call uncertain. CDR3 length: 15 residues. V dropped 0 bases and J dropped 4 bases, with 9 bases sitting between them. Looked up from germline, CDR1 is SGHDN and CDR2 is FVKESK. CDR3: CASSQDAVFTGELFF. CDR3 in DNA: TGTGCCAGCAGCCAAGATGCAGTTTTCACCGGGGAGCTGTTTTTT.

V gene TRBV7-9 combines with J gene TRBJ2-7, with 8 bases identical to TRBD1. The germline gives CDR1 SEHNR, CDR2 FQNEAQ (reference sequence). V shed 5 bases, J shed 4 bases, and the junction held 7 bases outside the gene matches. This CDR3 has 14 amino acids. The CDR3 sequence is CASSRQGQRYEQYF. The DNA of the CDR3 is TGTGCCAGCAGCAGACAGGGGCAACGATACGAGCAGTACTTC. Full variable domain (rest looked up from reference TRBV7-9 and TRBJ2-7): DTGVSQNPRHKITKRGQNVTFRCDPISEHNRLYWYRQTLGQGPEFLTYFQNEAQLEKSRLLSDRFSAERPKGSFSTLEIQRTEQGDSAMYLCASSRQGQRYEQYFGPGTRLTVT.

V usage is TRBV25-1 and J usage is TRBJ2-2, with 8 bases aligning to TRBD2. CDR1 MGHDK and CDR2 SYGVNS come from the germline V gene. The CDR3 has 15 residues. Germline trimming cut 6 bases from V and 7 bases from J; bases unmatched to any gene: 10. This chain's CDR3 is CASSKKREFVGELFF. The CDR3 DNA reads TGTGCCAGCAGCAAAAAGCGGGAGTTTGTCGGGGAGCTGTTTTTT. Together with reference TRBV25-1 and TRBJ2-2, the CDR3 gives the full variable domain: EADIYQTPRYLVIGTGKKITLECSQTMGHDKMYWYQQDPGMELHLIHYSYGVNSTEKGDLSSESTVSRIRTEHFPLTLESARPSHTSQYLCASSKKREFVGELFFGEGSRLTVL.

The chain joins TRBV9 to TRBJ2-5; 7 bases match TRBD2. Germline CDR1 SGDLS, CDR2 YYNGEE. V gave up 0 bases and J gave up 5 bases; unmatched junction bases: 7. The CDR3 sequence is 15 residues long. Written as DNA, the CDR3 is TGTGCCAGCAGCGTAGAGGCGGGAGCACGGGAGACCCAGTACTTC. It translates to CASSVEAGARETQYF.

This clone came up once. The chain recombines TRBV4-3 with TRBJ2-1; 12 bases match TRBD2. The germline V gene has CDR1 LGHNA and CDR2 YSLEER. V gave up 3 bases and J gave up 5 bases; unmatched junction bases: 17. This CDR3 comprises 20 residues. The CDR3 here is CASSQAGTSGPFGEHNEQFF. The CDR3 region has the DNA TGCGCCAGCAGCCAGGCCGGGACTAGCGGGCCCTTCGGGGAACACAATGAGCAGTTCTTC.

CDR3 amino acids: CAWNHEANEKLFF. In nucleotides, the CDR3 is TGTGCCTGGAATCATGAGGCTAATGAAAAACTGTTTTTT. V gene TRBV30 combines with J gene TRBJ1-4; D is unclear. Germline values: CDR1 GTSNPN, CDR2 SVGIG (reference sequence). Trimming took 4 bases from V and 3 from J, leaving 9 bases between them. CDR3 length equals 13 residues.

V is TRBV6-5 and J is TRBJ1-5; tentative D call: TRBD1 (5 bases). The V gene lost 5 bases and the J gene lost 3 bases, with 8 bases spanning the gap. The CDR3 contains 13 residues. Looked up from germline, CDR1 is MNHEY and CDR2 is SVGAGI. As DNA, the CDR3 is TGTGCCAGCAGTGGAGGGACCAATCAGCCCCAGCATTTT. It translates to CASSGGTNQPQHF.

The count of this clone is one. The rearrangement links TRBV27 to TRBJ2-1; 8 positions agree with TRBD2. This CDR3 spans 15 amino acids. Trimming removed 0 bases from V and 2 bases from J; junction bases left unmatched: 0. Germline CDR1 reads MNHEY; CDR2 reads SMNVEV (reference sequence). CDR3 residues: CASSLSSGAYNEQFF. CDR3 nucleotides: TGTGCCAGCAGTTTATCTAGCGGGGCCTACAATGAGCAGTTCTTC.

The table lists this clone with a few counts. This sequence joins TRBV7-2 and TRBJ1-2; 8 bases agree with TRBD1. The CDR3 extends over 13 amino acids. With 5 bases clipped from V and 5 bases from J, the junction kept 4 bases outside the gene matches. CDR1 SGHTA and CDR2 FQGNSA come from the germline V gene. CDR3 DNA: TGTGCCAGCAGCCTATGGACAGGGTATGGCTACACCTTC. Protein: CASSLWTGYGYTF.

The V call is TRBV27, the J call TRBJ2-7, with D possibly matching TRBD2 (6 bases). This CDR3 has 15 residues. Trimming removed 2 bases from V and 3 bases from J, with 14 bases in between. The germline gives CDR1 MNHEY, CDR2 SMNVEV (reference sequence). This CDR3 reads CASSLRGGTVYEQYF. The CDR3 DNA sequence: TGTGCCAGCAGTTTACGAGGAGGGACTGTCTACGAGCAGTACTTC.

This chain connects TRBV5-1 to TRBJ1-3; D is ambiguous. Germline CDR1 SGHRS, CDR2 YFSETQ. The CDR3 spans 17 residues. V was clipped by 0 bases and J by 1 base, with 14 bases between them. DNA of the CDR3: TGCGCCAGCAGCTTGGGGGTCTCCGGAGGATCTGGAAACACCATATATTTT. This sequence encodes CASSLGVSGGSGNTIYF.

CDR3 sequence: CASSEMSAGGETQYF. The CDR3 region has the DNA TGTGCCAGCAGTGAGATGTCAGCGGGAGGAGAGACCCAGTACTTC. The chain recombines TRBV25-1 with TRBJ2-5; TRBD2 matches at 9 bases. This CDR3 contains 15 residues. From germline, CDR1 is MGHDK and CDR2 SYGVNS. V shed 3 bases and J 4 bases; nucleotides not matched to a gene: 6.

V is TRBV7-3 and J is TRBJ2-2; D is ambiguous. Germline V CDR1 and CDR2: SGHTA, FQGTGA. The CDR3 sequence is 14 residues long. Trimming stripped 0 bases from V and 2 bases from J, with 4 bases between. The CDR3 DNA reads as TGTGCCAGCAGCTTAACCCGTAACACCGGGGAGCTGTTTTTT. Translated, it gives CASSLTRNTGELFF. The complete variable domain, with remaining parts taken from reference TRBV7-3 and TRBJ2-2, reads GAGVSQTPSNKVTEKGKYVELRCDPISGHTALYWYRQSLGQGPEFLIYFQGTGAADDSGLPNDRFFAVRPEGSVSTLKIQRTERGDSAVYLCASSLTRNTGELFFGEGSRLTVL.

The rearrangement joins TRBV4-1 to TRBJ1-1, with D possibly matching TRBD1 (5 bases). The CDR3 runs 12 residues. The V gene's germline CDR1 is MGHRA and CDR2 YSYEKL. Trimming removed 0 bases at V and 10 bases at J, with 9 bases between. Here the CDR3 reads CASSQDLQGAFF. In nucleotides, the CDR3 is TGCGCCAGCAGCCAAGATCTGCAGGGAGCTTTCTTT.

This sequence joins TRBV2 and TRBJ1-5, with D perhaps TRBD1 (6 bases). There are 15 residues in the CDR3. Trimming took 6 bases from V and 2 from J, leaving 14 bases between them. Germline lookup yields CDR1 SNHLY and CDR2 FYNNEI. CDR3 sequence reads: CASRDIRGGNQPQHF. The CDR3 nucleotides read TGTGCCAGCAGGGACATCAGGGGTGGCAATCAGCCCCAGCATTTT.

V and J are TRBV7-9 and TRBJ2-2, with a possible D match to TRBD2 (5 bases). Trimming cost V 2 bases and J 8 bases, with 24 bases left between them. The CDR3 sequence is 18 residues long. The V gene's germline CDR1 is SEHNR and CDR2 FQNEAQ (reference sequence). CDR3 nucleotide sequence: TGTGCCAGCAGCTTATTCCTCTTGCTGAGCGGCGCTTGGGGGGAGCTGTTTTTT. Amino acids: CASSLFLLLSGAWGELFF.